The 16 T cell receptor beta chains below all came from one sample that was sequenced in a study of blood T cell repertoires in COVID-19. The assay was immunoSEQ multiplex PCR, and TCRdb's table has in-frame clones only and misses some. The sample lists over 250,000 clones, approximately 89% occurring once. Sequencing input: peripheral blood. These receptors were taken from a man aged 40-49 years who had recovered from COVID-19.

The chain uses TRBV3-1 (or the pseudogene TRBV3-2) and TRBJ1-3; D is possibly TRBD1 (5 bases). The germline gives CDR1 LGHDT, CDR2 YNNKEL (reference sequence). The CDR3 runs to 18 residues. Trimming cost V 3 bases and J 2 bases, with 20 bases left between them. The CDR3 loop reads CASSQGFGGVSAGNTIYF. CDR3 DNA sequence: TGTGCCAGCAGCCAGGGATTCGGGGGAGTCTCAGCTGGAAACACCATATATTTT.

The CDR3 is CASSPIRGFYGYTF. In DNA, the CDR3 is TGCGCCAGCAGCCCGATCAGGGGCTTCTATGGCTACACCTTC. The chain employs TRBV4-3 and TRBJ1-2, with a weak D call TRBD1 (6 bases). Germline V gives CDR1 LGHNA, CDR2 YSLEER. V dropped 4 bases and J dropped 4 bases, with 13 bases sitting between them. This CDR3 comprises 14 residues.

The chain recombines TRBV5-1 with TRBJ1-2; tentative D call: TRBD1 (5 bases). Germline V gene sequence: CDR1 SGHRS, CDR2 YFSETQ. CDR3 length equals 14 residues. V lost 7 bases and J 4 bases, leaving 17 bases between the germline ends. CDR3 protein: CASYPGGVGYGYTF. The CDR3 coding sequence is TGCGCCAGCTACCCTGGGGGGGTAGGCTATGGCTACACCTTC.

The sample holds one count of this clone. The V gene is TRBV29-1, the J gene TRBJ2-1; 8 bases fit TRBD1. This CDR3 is built from 15 residues. Germline V gene sequence: CDR1 SQVTM, CDR2 ANQGSEA. Losses at the gene ends were 3 bases for V and 10 bases for J; bases not matched to a gene: 14. The CDR3 loop is CSVEGPGQGVGEQFF. The CDR3 DNA reads as TGCAGCGTTGAGGGTCCAGGACAGGGCGTAGGGGAGCAGTTCTTC.

The V and J genes are TRBV14 and TRBJ2-7, with 8 bases lining up with TRBD2. CDR1 and CDR2 (germline): SGHDN, FVKESK. J lost 3 bases, V lost 1 base, and 23 bases had no gene match. The CDR3 has 21 residues. Here the CDR3 reads CASSQGVSGAGVLSWVYEQYF. CDR3 sequence (DNA): TGTGCCAGCAGCCAAGGAGTGAGCGGAGCGGGAGTCCTCTCCTGGGTCTACGAGCAGTACTTC.

The rearrangement uses TRBV9 and TRBJ2-3, with D uncertain. The length of the CDR3 is 13 residues. V lost 0 bases and J lost 8, with 10 bases in between. The germline V gene encodes CDR1 SGDLS and CDR2 YYNGEE. CDR3 sequence reads: CASSVEAASTQYF. CDR3 nucleotides: TGTGCCAGCAGCGTAGAGGCGGCTAGTACGCAGTATTTT.

This chain joins TRBV27 and TRBJ2-7; TRBD1 might be the D (5 bases). Trimming left V 6 bases short and J 4 bases short, with 19 bases between. The CDR3 is made up of 15 amino acids. Looked up from germline, CDR1 is MNHEY and CDR2 is SMNVEV (reference sequence). DNA of the CDR3: TGTGCCAGCAGCCATCGTGGGGCTTGGAAATACGAGCAGTACTTC. This sequence encodes CASSHRGAWKYEQYF.

The chain is built from TRBV24-1 and TRBJ2-7; D ambiguous. V lost 5 bases and J 3 bases, leaving 7 bases between the germline ends. The germline CDR1 and CDR2 sequences are KGHDR and SFDVKD. The CDR3 sequence is 12 residues long. The DNA of the CDR3 is TGTGCCACCAGTGGTATATTCTACGAGCAGTACTTC. Its translation: CATSGIFYEQYF.

This chain connects TRBV5-1 to TRBJ2-3; D ambiguous. The CDR3 is made up of 16 amino acids. Germline V gene lookup returns CDR1 SGHRS and CDR2 YFSETQ. V gave up 4 bases and J gave up 1 base, with 16 bases separating them. CDR3 coding DNA: TGCGCCAGCAGCCCACGAAGAACCGTAGGCACAGATACGCAGTATTTT. Protein: CASSPRRTVGTDTQYF.

This chain joins TRBV7-2 and TRBJ1-6; the D gene is possibly TRBD1 (5 bases). The CDR3 has 16 amino acids. V dropped 3 bases and J dropped 10 bases, with 19 bases sitting between them. The germline gives CDR1 SGHTA, CDR2 FQGNSA. The CDR3 region is CASSLGRGFRGSPLHF. The CDR3 DNA follows: TGTGCCAGCAGCTTGGGACGGGGGTTCAGAGGGTCACCCCTCCACTTT.

This clone occurred a few times. The J gene is TRBJ1-4, the V gene TRBV9; 7 bases agree with TRBD1. CDR1 is SGDLS, CDR2 YYNGEE, per germline. With 3 bases clipped from V and 4 bases from J, the junction kept 12 bases outside the gene matches. CDR3 size: 17 residues. The CDR3 DNA sequence: TGTGCCAGCAGCGCTCGCCTCGGGACAGAGGATAATGAAAAACTGTTTTTT. This translates into CASSARLGTEDNEKLFF.

The J gene is TRBJ2-7, the V gene TRBV6-5; TRBD1 aligns across 11 bases. The V gene's germline CDR1 is MNHEY and CDR2 SVGAGI. The CDR3 contains 13 residues. Unmatched junction bases numbered 0, after V lost 2 bases and J lost 6 bases. The CDR3 loop reads CASSYGTGGEQYF. The CDR3 DNA sequence: TGTGCCAGCAGTTACGGGACAGGGGGCGAGCAGTACTTC.

The chain uses TRBV5-6 and TRBJ2-7; 11 bases match TRBD2. This CDR3 region has 16 residues. Germline loops: CDR1 SGHDT, CDR2 YYEEEE. J was trimmed by 7 bases and V by 4 bases; bases with no gene match: 13. CDR3 in DNA: TGTGCCAGCAGCCCCACTGGGACTAGCGGCTGGGGGGAGCAGTACTTC. Residues: CASSPTGTSGWGEQYF.

V and J are TRBV19 and TRBJ2-6; TRBD1 matches at 9 bases. This CDR3 has 18 residues. Germline CDR1 reads LNHDA; CDR2 reads SQIVND (reference sequence). V lost 2 bases to trimming and J lost 0 bases; unmatched junction nucleotides: 5. The CDR3 DNA sequence: TGTGCCAGTAGTATAACCCGGACAGGGGTCTCTGGGGCCAACGTCCTGACTTTC. It specifies CASSITRTGVSGANVLTF.

The chain is built from TRBV19 and TRBJ2-7; 9 bases agree with TRBD2. This CDR3 has 16 residues. The ends lost 5 bases at V and 4 bases at J; junction bases unmatched: 12. Per the germline V gene, CDR1 is LNHDA and CDR2 is SQIVND (reference sequence). The CDR3 sequence: CASSPRGASGIYEQYF. In DNA form, the CDR3 reads TGTGCCAGTAGTCCCCGGGGTGCTAGCGGGATTTACGAGCAGTACTTC.

V is TRBV7-7 and J is TRBJ1-1, with TRBD1 as a possible D gene (5 bases). Germline V gene data show CDR1 as SSHAT and CDR2 as FNYEAQ (reference sequence). V was shortened by 5 bases and J by 4 bases, with 14 bases between the two germline ends. This CDR3 is 14 amino acids long. In DNA form, the CDR3 reads TGTGCCAGCAGCCCCCCCCGACAGTTCACTGAAGCTTTCTTT. Its translation: CASSPPRQFTEAFF.